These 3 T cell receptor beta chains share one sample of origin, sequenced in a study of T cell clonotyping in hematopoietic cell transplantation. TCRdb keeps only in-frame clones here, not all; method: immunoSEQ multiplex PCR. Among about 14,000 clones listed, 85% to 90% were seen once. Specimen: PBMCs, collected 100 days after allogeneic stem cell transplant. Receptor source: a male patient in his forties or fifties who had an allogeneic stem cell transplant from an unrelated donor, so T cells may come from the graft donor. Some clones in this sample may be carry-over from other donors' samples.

CDR3 DNA: TGTGCCACTAGACGGTCGCCGAACACTGAAGCTTTCTTT. Translation gives CATRRSPNTEAFF. The chain is built from TRBV19 and TRBJ1-1, with D hard to call. The CDR3 length is 13 residues. Per germline, CDR1 LNHDA and CDR2 SQIVND (reference sequence). V was pared by 10 bases and J by 1 base, with 13 bases between.

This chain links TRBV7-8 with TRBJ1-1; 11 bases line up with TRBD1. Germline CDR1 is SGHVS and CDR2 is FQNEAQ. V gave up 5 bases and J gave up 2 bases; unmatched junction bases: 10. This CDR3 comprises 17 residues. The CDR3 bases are TGTGCCAGCAGCAAACGGGACAGGGGGATAGCCAACACTGAAGCTTTCTTT. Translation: CASSKRDRGIANTEAFF.

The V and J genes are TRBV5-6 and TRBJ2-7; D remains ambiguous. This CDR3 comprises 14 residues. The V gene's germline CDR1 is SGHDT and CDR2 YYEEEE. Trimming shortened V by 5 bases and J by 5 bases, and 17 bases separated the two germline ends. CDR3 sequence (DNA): TGTGCCAGCAGACCAAAGCGCTGGACGGACGAGCAGTACTTC. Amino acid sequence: CASRPKRWTDEQYF.